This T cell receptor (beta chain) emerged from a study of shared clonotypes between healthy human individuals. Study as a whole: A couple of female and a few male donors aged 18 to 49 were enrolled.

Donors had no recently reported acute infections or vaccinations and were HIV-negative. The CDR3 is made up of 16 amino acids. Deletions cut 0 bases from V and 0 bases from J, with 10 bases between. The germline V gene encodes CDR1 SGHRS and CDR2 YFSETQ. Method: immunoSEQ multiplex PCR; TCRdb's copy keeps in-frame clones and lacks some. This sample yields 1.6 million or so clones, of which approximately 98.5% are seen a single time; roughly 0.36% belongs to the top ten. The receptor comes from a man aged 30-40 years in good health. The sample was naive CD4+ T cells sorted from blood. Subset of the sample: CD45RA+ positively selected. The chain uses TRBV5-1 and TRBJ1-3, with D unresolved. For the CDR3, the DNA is TGCGCCAGCAGCTTGGACGCAGCGGCCTCTGGAAACACCATATATTTT. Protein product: CASSLDAAASGNTIYF.